A single sample is the source of the 21 T cell receptor beta chains below, sequenced in a study of blood T cell repertoires in COVID-19 (dated by TCRdb to the early 2020s). Library method: the immunoSEQ multiplex PCR assay. Sourced from immuneACCESS, this table was stored by TCRdb with only in-frame sequences that have V and J called. A share of the clones is absent; for the studies checked, an unresolved V gene accounts for under half, and the remainder has no known explanation. Across this sample there are more than 60,000 clones, with about 93% seen only once. 5.5% to 6% of the sample comes from the top ten. Sequenced input: peripheral blood. The receptors come from a human donor in a cohort sampled during active COVID-19.

The chain employs TRBV30 and TRBJ1-1, with 7 nucleotides matching TRBD1. This CDR3 is built from 11 residues. In germline, CDR1 is GTSNPN, CDR2 SVGIG (reference sequence). V trimming: 4 bases; J trimming: 6 bases; junction bases outside the gene matches: 2. CDR3 sequence (DNA): TGTGCCTGGAACAGGGGCCCTGAAGCTTTCTTT. Encoded protein: CAWNRGPEAFF.

The rearrangement uses TRBV19 and TRBJ2-5; 7 bases map to TRBD1. Germline CDR1 reads LNHDA; CDR2 reads SQIVND (reference sequence). This CDR3 is 15 amino acids long. V was pared by 5 bases and J by 5 bases, with 11 bases of the junction left unmatched. As DNA, the CDR3 is TGTGCCAGTAGTCCGGGACAGTTCCGTGGGGAGACCCAGTACTTC. This codes for CASSPGQFRGETQYF.

The rearrangement links TRBV4-1 to TRBJ2-7, with D unresolved. The CDR3 sequence is 14 residues long. The V and J ends lost 6 bases and 2 bases respectively, with 14 bases between them. Germline loops: CDR1 MGHRA, CDR2 YSYEKL. The CDR3 bases are TGCGCCAGCAGTCAACCCTGGCTAGCCTACGAGCAGTACTTC. Its protein is CASSQPWLAYEQYF.

This sequence joins TRBV5-1 and TRBJ1-4; D is unresolved. This CDR3 is 15 amino acids long. V lost 5 bases and J 2 bases, leaving 13 bases between the germline ends. The germline V gene has CDR1 SGHRS and CDR2 YFSETQ. The CDR3 sequence is CASRSEGLTNEKLFF. CDR3 coding DNA: TGCGCCAGCAGATCCGAGGGTTTGACTAATGAAAAACTGTTTTTT.

The J gene is TRBJ2-1, the V gene TRBV3-1 (or the pseudogene TRBV3-2); D is perhaps TRBD1 (6 bases). The ends were cut back, 3 bases at V and 5 bases at J, with 8 bases in the middle. Germline loops: CDR1 LGHDT, CDR2 YNNKEL (reference sequence). This CDR3 is built from 13 residues. For the CDR3, the DNA is TGTGCCAGCAGCCAGGCAGGGGACAATGAGCAGTTCTTC. This gives the protein CASSQAGDNEQFF.

The CDR3: CASSPAGTVSTEAFF. CDR3 in DNA: TGTGCCAGCAGCCCAGCCGGGACAGTCTCCACTGAAGCTTTCTTT. The V call is TRBV9, the J call TRBJ1-1; 7 bases map to TRBD1. J lost 4 bases, V lost 4 bases, and 10 bases had no gene match. CDR1 and CDR2 from the germline V gene are SGDLS and YYNGEE. This CDR3 spans 15 amino acids.

The chain recombines TRBV6-2 or TRBV6-3 with TRBJ2-1; 13 nucleotides match TRBD2. V trimming: 2 bases; J trimming: 4 bases; junction bases outside the gene matches: 8. CDR1 MNHEY and CDR2 SVGEGT come from the germline V gene. The CDR3 length is 18 residues. The DNA of the CDR3 is TGTGCCAGCAGTTACCTCGGACTAGCGGGGGCCATATACAATGAGCAGTTCTTC. Protein: CASSYLGLAGAIYNEQFF.

This chain joins TRBV18 and TRBJ1-1, with TRBD1 matching 7 bases. The trim removed 4 bases at V and 10 bases at J, leaving 6 bases unmatched. Germline V gene sequence: CDR1 KGHSH, CDR2 LQKENI. The CDR3 totals 12 residues. CDR3 sequence (DNA): TGTGCCAGCTCACGGGACAGCGAGGGAGCTTTCTTT. This codes for CASSRDSEGAFF.

The chain couples TRBV2 to TRBJ2-1, with D perhaps TRBD1 (6 bases). This CDR3 spans 10 amino acids. The V gene's germline CDR1 is SNHLY and CDR2 FYNNEI. CDR3 region: CAIGGNEQFF. CDR3 nucleotides: TGTGCTATAGGGGGTAATGAGCAGTTCTTC.

The chain carries TRBV18 and TRBJ1-1; D not certain. Trimming cost V 0 bases and J 1 base, with 3 bases left between them. CDR3 length equals 13 residues. Germline lookup yields CDR1 KGHSH and CDR2 LQKENI. CDR3: CASSPPSNTEAFF. In DNA form, the CDR3 reads TGTGCCAGCTCACCACCCTCGAACACTGAAGCTTTCTTT.

This sequence joins TRBV4-3 and TRBJ2-1, with 8 positions matching TRBD2. The CDR3 has 18 amino acids. V trimming: 1 base; J trimming: 1 base; junction bases outside the gene matches: 9. Looked up from germline, CDR1 is LGHNA and CDR2 is YSLEER. The CDR3 bases are TGCGCCAGCAGCCAAGCCTCCAGCGGGGGAGAGTCCTACAATGAGCAGTTCTTC. It encodes CASSQASSGGESYNEQFF.

The chain recombines TRBV6-2 or TRBV6-3 with TRBJ2-3; no reliable D call. Germline V gene sequence: CDR1 MNHEY, CDR2 SVGEGT. V lost 2 bases to trimming and J lost 2 bases, with 11 bases between them. The CDR3 loop spans 15 amino acids. CDR3 amino acids: CASSYDKQSTDTQYF. The DNA for the CDR3 is TGTGCCAGCAGTTACGACAAACAATCCACAGATACGCAGTATTTT.

V and J are TRBV5-4 and TRBJ2-3; D is unclear. CDR3 length equals 12 residues. V lost 4 bases to trimming and J lost 5 bases, with 8 bases between them. Germline CDR1 SGHNT, CDR2 YYREEE (reference sequence). The CDR3 sequence: CASSQILDTQYF. The CDR3 DNA reads as TGTGCCAGCAGCCAAATTTTAGATACGCAGTATTTT.

The chain couples TRBV5-8 to TRBJ1-6, with D hard to call. There are 15 residues in the CDR3. Germline lookup yields CDR1 SGHTS and CDR2 YDEGEE. V gave up 1 base and J gave up 2 bases, with 7 bases separating them. This chain's CDR3 is CASSLSAAYNSPLHF. Written as DNA, the CDR3 is TGTGCCAGCAGCTTGTCCGCGGCCTATAATTCACCCCTCCACTTT.

This chain connects TRBV5-4 to TRBJ2-3; 7 bases line up with TRBD2. The germline V gene encodes CDR1 SGHNT and CDR2 YYREEE (reference sequence). With V trimmed by 4 bases and J by 5 bases, 7 bases remained unmatched. This CDR3 spans 14 amino acids. CDR3 nucleotide sequence: TGTGCCAGCAGCGTGTCGGGGGGAGGAGATACGCAGTATTTT. Its translation is CASSVSGGGDTQYF.

This sequence joins TRBV7-9 and TRBJ2-3; 12 nucleotides match TRBD1. V gave up 5 bases and J gave up 2 bases; unmatched junction bases: 8. The CDR3 spans 17 residues. Germline V lookup: CDR1 SEHNR, CDR2 FQNEAQ (reference sequence). The CDR3 spells CASSRDRGLDLTDTQYF. CDR3 nucleotide sequence: TGTGCCAGCAGCCGGGACAGGGGGCTCGACCTCACAGATACGCAGTATTTT.

The rearrangement joins TRBV18 to TRBJ2-1; 9 bases line up with TRBD1. The CDR3 totals 17 residues. Per the germline V gene, CDR1 is KGHSH and CDR2 is LQKENI. The junction had 14 bases not matched to a gene; V was cut back by 6 bases and J by 5 bases. DNA of the CDR3: TGTGCCAGCTCGCCTTCCCAGACAGGGGGTTCGGACAATGAGCAGTTCTTC. Amino acid sequence: CASSPSQTGGSDNEQFF.

This chain joins TRBV10-3 and TRBJ1-6; D uncertain. CDR1 ENHRY and CDR2 SYGVKD come from the germline V gene. Trimming cost V 5 bases and J 5 bases, with 7 bases left between them. The CDR3 is 13 amino acids. The CDR3 DNA reads TGTGCCATCAGTACGTCAGATAATTCACCCCTCCACTTT. This codes for CAISTSDNSPLHF.

The chain is built from TRBV7-9 and TRBJ2-1; TRBD1 aligns across 10 bases. Germline values: CDR1 SEHNR, CDR2 FQNEAQ (reference sequence). CDR3 length equals 17 residues. Unmatched junction bases numbered 9, after V lost 5 bases and J lost 2 bases. The CDR3 DNA is TGTGCCAGCAGCCCAGAAGCGGGACAGGGGACCTACAATGAGCAGTTCTTC. It yields the protein CASSPEAGQGTYNEQFF. The full variable domain, rest sourced from reference TRBV7-9 and TRBJ2-1, is DTGVSQNPRHKITKRGQNVTFRCDPISEHNRLYWYRQTLGQGPEFLTYFQNEAQLEKSRLLSDRFSAERPKGSFSTLEIQRTEQGDSAMYLCASSPEAGQGTYNEQFFGPGTRLTVL.

The rearrangement links TRBV4-2 to TRBJ2-7, with TRBD2 matching 11 bases. Germline trimming cut 5 bases from V and 5 bases from J; bases unmatched to any gene: 5. The CDR3 runs 14 residues. The V gene's germline CDR1 is LGHNA and CDR2 YNFKEQ. The CDR3 spells CASSAGLAENEQYF. CDR3 sequence (DNA): TGTGCCAGCAGCGCGGGACTAGCGGAAAACGAGCAGTACTTC.

The chain links TRBV18 to TRBJ1-6, with TRBD1 identical over 7 bases. The ends lost 6 bases at V and 9 bases at J; junction bases unmatched: 14. This CDR3 contains 16 residues. Germline V lookup: CDR1 KGHSH, CDR2 LQKENI. The CDR3 loop is CASSPVQTGITSPLHF. The CDR3 DNA is TGTGCCAGCTCTCCGGTTCAGACAGGGATTACTTCACCCCTCCACTTT.